This TCR beta chain was retrieved from a study of blood T cell repertoires in COVID-19. Background on the study: Collection of acute and convalescent COVID-19 samples took place in the United States, Italy and Spain. From T cells, B-cell-depleted T cells, or PBMCs came the material, which was cDNA or gDNA.

In the source study's methods: Amplifying reference gene primers gave estimates of nucleated cell counts. The assay was immunoSEQ multiplex PCR, and TCRdb's table has in-frame clones only and misses some. V, J and clone size are those of that table, while D and trimming were read from the DNA. The sample lists about 160,000 clones, around nine tenths occurring once. Germline V CDR1 and CDR2: SNHLY, FYNNEI. This CDR3 is 15 amino acids long. The germline V and J ends were trimmed by 7 bases and 0 bases, with 16 bases remaining between them. The chain carries TRBV2 and TRBJ2-7; possibly TRBD2 for D (6 bases). The sequence derives from a woman in her 70s with COVID-19, enrolled during active disease. The material sequenced was peripheral blood. Here the CDR3 reads CASNLFGDSSYEQYF. As DNA, the CDR3 is TGTGCCAGCAACCTGTTCGGGGACTCCTCCTACGAGCAGTACTTC. Looking up the rest from reference TRBV2 and TRBJ2-7 gives the full variable domain: EPEVTQTPSHQVTQMGQEVILRCVPISNHLYFYWYRQILGQKVEFLVSFYNNEISEKSEIFDDQFSVERPDGSNFTLKIRSTKLEDSAMYFCASNLFGDSSYEQYFGPGTRLTVT.